This T cell receptor (beta chain) was sequenced in a study of cytomegalovirus exposure and HLA in healthy donors. Trimming removed 1 base from V and 2 bases from J, with 8 bases in between. This CDR3 has 14 residues. Per the germline V gene, CDR1 is MNHNS and CDR2 is SASEGT. In the case of this clone: Other DNA sequences from this sample encode an identical CDR3 as well.

The PCR made use of 60 Vbeta and 13 Jbeta primers. Profiled with immunoSEQ multiplex PCR; TCRdb holds only in-frame clones, not every one. The table has over 100,000 clones, around 83% seen once. The chain combines TRBV6-1 with TRBJ1-2; tentatively, D is TRBD1 (5 bases). Specimen: PBMCs. The source is a young man in good health and CMV-seropositive. This CDR3 reads CASSEGAGNYGYTF. In DNA form, the CDR3 reads TGTGCCAGCAGTGAAGGGGCAGGGAACTATGGCTACACCTTC.